The following is a TCR beta chain sequence with its context. The CDR3 runs 13 residues. The trim removed 6 bases at V and 12 bases at J, leaving 15 bases unmatched. Per germline, CDR1 GTSNPN and CDR2 SVGIG (reference sequence). TCRdb reanalyzed the PCR reads with MiXCR. The sample records 30,000 or so clones, approximately 25% being singletons. No patient had received any treatment before thyroid surgery. This sample is part of a study of metastatic and nonmetastatic thyroid tumors. The origin of this receptor is a female donor with papillary thyroid cancer or a benign thyroid nodule (not recorded which). Some clones in this sample may be carry-over from other donors' samples. Sequencing was performed on blood. The rearrangement links TRBV30 to TRBJ2-7; TRBD2 matches at 9 bases. Here the CDR3 DNA reads TGTGCCTGTACCGGGACTAGCCTCTACGAGAGGTACTTC. Translated, it gives CACTGTSLYERYF.